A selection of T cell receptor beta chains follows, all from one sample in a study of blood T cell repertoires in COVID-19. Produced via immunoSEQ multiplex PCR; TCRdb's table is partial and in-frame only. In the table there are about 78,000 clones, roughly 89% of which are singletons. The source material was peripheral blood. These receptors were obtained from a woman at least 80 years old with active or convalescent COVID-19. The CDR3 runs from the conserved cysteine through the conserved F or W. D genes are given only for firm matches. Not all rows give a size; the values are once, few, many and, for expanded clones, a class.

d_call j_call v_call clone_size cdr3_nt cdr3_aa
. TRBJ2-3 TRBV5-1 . TGCGCCAGCAGCTTACTTTCGGGAGATACGCAGTATTTT CASSLLSGDTQYF
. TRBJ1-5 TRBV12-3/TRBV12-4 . TGTGCCAGCAGCGACAGGAACAATCAGCCCCAGCATTTT CASSDRNNQPQHF
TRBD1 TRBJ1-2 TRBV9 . TGTGCCAGCAGCGCCGTGACAGGGCCCCATGGCTACACCTTC CASSAVTGPHGYTF
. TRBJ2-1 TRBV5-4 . TGTGCCAGCAGCTTGTCGGGAAACAATGAGCAGTTCTTC CASSLSGNNEQFF
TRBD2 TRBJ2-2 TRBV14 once TGTGCCAGCAGCCAATTCAGCGGGATGAACACCGGGGAGCTGTTTTTT CASSQFSGMNTGELFF
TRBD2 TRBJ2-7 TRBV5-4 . TGTGCCAGCAGCCAAGGATCGTGGGGGGGCGAGCAGTACTTC CASSQGSWGGEQYF
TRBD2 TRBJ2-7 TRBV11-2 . TGTGCCAGCAGCTTAGAAGGAGCGGGAGGGCCCCACGAGCAGTACTTC CASSLEGAGGPHEQYF
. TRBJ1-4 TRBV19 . TGTGCCAGTAGTATAGGACAGCGGGGGTCCGTTTTT CASSIGQRGSVF
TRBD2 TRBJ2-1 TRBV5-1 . TGCGCCAGCAGCCCGAGGACTAGCGGGAGCAGTGAGCAGTTCTTC CASSPRTSGSSEQFF
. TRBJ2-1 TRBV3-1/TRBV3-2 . TGTGCCAGCAGCCAAATCCCCAGCTCCTACAATGAGCAGTTCTTC CASSQIPSSYNEQFF
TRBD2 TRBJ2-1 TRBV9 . TGTGCCAGCAGGACTAGCGGGGCAAACTACAATGAGCAGTTCTTC CASRTSGANYNEQFF
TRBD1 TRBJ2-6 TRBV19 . TGTGCCAGTAGCCACAGGGGAATGGGGACTGGGGCCAACGTCCTGACTTTC CASSHRGMGTGANVLTF
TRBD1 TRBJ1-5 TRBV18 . TGTGCCAGCTCACCAGGACAGGGACCGGCAAGTCAGCCCCAGCATTTT CASSPGQGPASQPQHF
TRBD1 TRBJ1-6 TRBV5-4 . TGTGCCAGCAGCGGACAGGGGGAGAATTCACCCCTCCACTTT CASSGQGENSPLHF
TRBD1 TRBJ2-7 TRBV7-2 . TGTGCCAGCAGCCGACAGGGTTCCTACGAGCAGTACTTC CASSRQGSYEQYF
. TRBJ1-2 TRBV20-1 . TGCAGTGCAACCTCAGACAGGCCTGGAACCTTC CSATSDRPGTF
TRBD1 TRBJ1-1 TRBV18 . TGTGCCAGCTCACCAAAGGACAGGGTGGCTGGAGCTTTCTTT CASSPKDRVAGAFF
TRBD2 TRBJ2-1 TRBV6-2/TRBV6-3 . TGTGCCAGCAGTTACGAAGCCGCGCTAGCGGGACGGTCAACTGAGCAGTTCTTC CASSYEAALAGRSTEQFF
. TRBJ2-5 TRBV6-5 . TGTGCCAGCAGTTACTTGGACACCCAAGAGACCCAGTACTTC CASSYLDTQETQYF
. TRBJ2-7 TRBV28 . TGTGCCAGCAGTCGGAGCTACTACGAGCAGTACTTC CASSRSYYEQYF
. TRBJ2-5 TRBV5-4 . TGTGCCAGCAGCCAATCGACTAGGGAGACCCAGTACTTC CASSQSTRETQYF
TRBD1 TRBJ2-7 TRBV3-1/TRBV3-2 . TGTGCCAGCAGCTCACCGGGACAGTGGGCCGAGCAGTACTTC CASSSPGQWAEQYF
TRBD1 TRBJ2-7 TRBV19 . TGTGCCAGTAGTATGGGACAGGGGGCCGGCTACGAGCAGTACTTC CASSMGQGAGYEQYF
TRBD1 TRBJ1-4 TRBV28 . TGTGCCAGCAGGAGGGGGCAGGTCGAAAAACTGTTTTTT CASRRGQVEKLFF
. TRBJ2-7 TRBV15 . TGTGCCACCAGCCGACAGGATACCTACGAGCAGTACTTC CATSRQDTYEQYF
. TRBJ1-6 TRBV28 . TGTGCCAGCGGCCACGATAACAGCTATAATTCACCCCTCCACTTT CASGHDNSYNSPLHF
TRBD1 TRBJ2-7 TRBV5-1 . TGCGCCAGCAGGAGACAGGGCATCGACGAGCAGTACTTC CASRRQGIDEQYF
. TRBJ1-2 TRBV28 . TGTGCCAGCAGTTCCTTGGGGGCGCTAGGTGGCTACACCTTC CASSSLGALGGYTF
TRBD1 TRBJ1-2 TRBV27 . TGTGCCAGCAGTAAACAGGGGGCGCCGAATGGCTACACCTTC CASSKQGAPNGYTF
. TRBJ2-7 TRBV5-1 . TGCGCCAGCAGCCTTCGGGACTCTACCTACGAGCAGTACTTC CASSLRDSTYEQYF
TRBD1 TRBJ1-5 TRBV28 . TGTGCCAGCAGTTTTTCCGGGACAGGGGGTTCGGTCGGCAATCAGCCCCAGCATTTT CASSFSGTGGSVGNQPQHF
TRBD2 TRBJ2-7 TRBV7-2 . TGTGCCAGCAGCCCCCTAGCGGGAGTCGCCTACGAGCAGTACTTC CASSPLAGVAYEQYF
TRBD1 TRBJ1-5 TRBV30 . TGTGCCTGGAGTGTAGCTGGGACAGGGGGGCAGAAGTGGCCCCAGCATTTT CAWSVAGTGGQKWPQHF
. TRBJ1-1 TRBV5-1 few TGCGCCAGCTACCTGGATGACCAGGTCACTGAAGCTTTCTTT CASYLDDQVTEAFF
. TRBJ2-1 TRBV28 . TGTGCCAGCAGCTTATACCGGAGATACAATGAGCAGTTCTTC CASSLYRRYNEQFF
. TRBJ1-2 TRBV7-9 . TGTGCCAGCAGCTTAGGGGGCGAAGCTAACTATGGCTACACCTTC CASSLGGEANYGYTF
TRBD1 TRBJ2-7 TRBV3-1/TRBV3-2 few TGTGCCAGCAGCCAAGGGACAGGGGACTACGAGCAGTACTTC CASSQGTGDYEQYF
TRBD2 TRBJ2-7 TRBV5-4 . TGTGCCAGCAGCATGGGGAGCGGGAGTTGGGGCGAGCAGTACTTC CASSMGSGSWGEQYF
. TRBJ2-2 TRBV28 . TGTGCCAGCAGTTTTGAGGTCAGGGTATTAGACGGGGAGCTGTTTTTT CASSFEVRVLDGELFF
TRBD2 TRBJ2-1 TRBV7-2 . TGTGCCAGCAGCTTAGTAGCGGGAGTGGTGAACAATGAGCAGTTCTTC CASSLVAGVVNNEQFF
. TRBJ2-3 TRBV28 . TGTGCCAGCAGTTTGAGACTTGTCAGACGGACAGATACGCAGTATTTT CASSLRLVRRTDTQYF
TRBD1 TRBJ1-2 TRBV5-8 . TGTGCCAGCGCCGACCCCAGGGGGTGGAACTATGGCTACACCTTC CASADPRGWNYGYTF
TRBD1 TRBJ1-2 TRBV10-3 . TGTGCCATCAGTGATGGAGGGACAGCTAACTATGGCTACACCTTC CAISDGGTANYGYTF
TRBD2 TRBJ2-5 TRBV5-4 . TGTGCCAGCAGCTCCGGACTAGCGGGACAAGAGACCCAGTACTTC CASSSGLAGQETQYF
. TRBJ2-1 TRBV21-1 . TGTGCCAGCAGCTCCTACAGGGGGCACGTTCCTGAGCAGTTCTTC CASSSYRGHVPEQFF